This T cell receptor (beta chain) was observed in a study of cytomegalovirus exposure and HLA in healthy donors. Study observations and caveats: Among the CMV-associated chains, a few were confirmed in vitro as specific for CMV antigens. Generally TCR sequences proved uncommon, though certain public TCRs appeared in numerous donors. First-cohort TCR clusters were later found to tend to co-occur in the 120 validation repertoires. Investigators reported 150 to 200 TCR beta chains as tied to cytomegalovirus.

Worth noting for this clone: What it binds is unknown.

Profiling relied on immunoSEQ multiplex PCR, and the TCRdb table lists in-frame clones only, not all of them. Among about 160,000 clones listed, 88% were seen once. The CDR3 has 13 amino acids. Germline CDR1 MGHDK, CDR2 SYGVNS. Unmatched junction bases numbered 3, after V lost 10 bases and J lost 1 base. Material: PBMCs. This sequence was found in a man younger than 30 in good health and CMV-seronegative. This chain joins TRBV25-1 and TRBJ2-5; TRBD2 matches 10 bases. In nucleotides, the CDR3 is TGTGCCACTAGACTAGCGGGCCAAGAGACCCAGTACTTC. Its protein product is CATRLAGQETQYF.